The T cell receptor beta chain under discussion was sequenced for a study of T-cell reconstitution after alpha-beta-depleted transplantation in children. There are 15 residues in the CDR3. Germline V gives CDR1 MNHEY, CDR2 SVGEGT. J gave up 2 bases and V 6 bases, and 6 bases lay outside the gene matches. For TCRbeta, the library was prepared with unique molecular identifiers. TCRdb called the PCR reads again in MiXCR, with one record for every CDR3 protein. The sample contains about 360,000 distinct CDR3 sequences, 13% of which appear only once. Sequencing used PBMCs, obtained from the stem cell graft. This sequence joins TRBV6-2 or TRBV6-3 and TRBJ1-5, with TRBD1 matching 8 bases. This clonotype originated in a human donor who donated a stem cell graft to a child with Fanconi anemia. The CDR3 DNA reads TGTGCCAGCAGGCGACAGGGGATCGGCAATCAGCCCCAGCATTTT. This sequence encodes CASRRQGIGNQPQHF.